These 10 T cell receptor beta chains share one sample of origin, sequenced in a study of vaccination effects on CD4 cells after COVID-19. Using viral peptide pools, the ViraFEST assay grew out antigen-specific CD4+ T cells prior to sequencing. At the end of about ten days of culture, CD4+ T cells were isolated. The table came from immunoSEQ multiplex PCR; TCRdb's copy has only in-frame clones and leaves some out. There are about 79,000 clones in the sample; 74% occur only once, and approximately 1.9% lies in the top ten. Their specific antigens are unknown. Sequencing used CD4+ T cells from PBMCs cultured with HCoV-229E spike peptides, obtained before COVID-19 vaccination. These TCRs come from a human donor who received a COVID-19 vaccine.

The J gene is TRBJ1-1, the V gene TRBV24-1; 11 bases are a match to TRBD1. The CDR3 runs to 15 residues. Germline CDR1 is KGHDR and CDR2 is SFDVKD. V was pared by 3 bases and J by 3 bases, with 2 bases of the junction left unmatched. This CDR3 is CATSDAGQGDTEAFF. CDR3 nucleotide sequence: TGTGCCACCAGTGATGCGGGACAGGGGGACACTGAAGCTTTCTTT.

The sample holds many counts of this clone. The CDR3 is CASSFDSAPYNEQFF. CDR3 DNA: TGTGCCAGCAGCTTCGACAGTGCCCCCTACAATGAGCAGTTCTTC. V usage is TRBV7-6 and J usage is TRBJ2-1; a possible D gene is TRBD1 (5 bases). The CDR3 runs 15 residues. With 3 bases removed from V and 2 bases from J, the gap between germline ends came to 11 bases. Germline assignment: CDR1 SGHVS and CDR2 FNYEAQ.

The chain recombines TRBV10-1 with TRBJ2-6, with D perhaps matching TRBD1 or TRBD2 (5 bases each). This CDR3 has 17 amino acids. Germline V gene data show CDR1 as WNHNN and CDR2 as SYGVQD (reference sequence). V gave up 7 bases and J gave up 0 bases, with 16 bases separating them. The CDR3 loop is CASIGGLPHSGANVLTF. For the CDR3, the DNA is TGCGCCAGCATTGGGGGTCTCCCCCACTCTGGGGCCAACGTCCTGACTTTC.

The chain employs TRBV12-5 and TRBJ2-1; D is undetermined. This CDR3 is 12 amino acids long. Trimming left V 1 base short and J 4 bases short, with 2 bases between. Germline values: CDR1 LGHNT, CDR2 FRNRAP. The DNA for the CDR3 is TGTGCTAGTGGTTTGGCTTACAATGAGCAGTTCTTC. Its translation is CASGLAYNEQFF.

CDR3 protein: CASSTGQGYETQYF. The CDR3 DNA sequence: TGCGCCAGCAGCACCGGACAGGGGTACGAGACCCAGTACTTC. The chain couples TRBV5-1 to TRBJ2-5, with 9 bases aligning to TRBD1. V lost 4 bases and J lost 5; bases outside the gene matches: 6. The CDR3 covers 14 residues. In germline, CDR1 is SGHRS, CDR2 YFSETQ.

This clone appeared a single time. The genes are TRBV5-1 and TRBJ2-3; perhaps TRBD1 as D (5 bases). Trimming shortened V by 4 bases and J by 3 bases, and 12 bases separated the two germline ends. The CDR3 covers 14 residues. CDR1 is SGHRS, CDR2 YFSETQ, per germline. The CDR3 reads CASSTRPGTDTQYF. The DNA for the CDR3 is TGCGCCAGCAGCACCCGACCAGGGACAGATACGCAGTATTTT. Variable domain in full (rest from reference TRBV5-1 and TRBJ2-3): KAGVTQTPRYLIKTRGQQVTLSCSPISGHRSVSWYQQTPGQGLQFLFEYFSETQRNKGNFPGRFSGRQFSNSRSEMNVSTLELGDSALYLCASSTRPGTDTQYFGPGTRLTVL.

Written as DNA, the CDR3 is TGTGCCAGCAGGCGGACAGGGGGAACCGGGGAGCTGTTTTTT. It encodes CASRRTGGTGELFF. The chain links TRBV6-5 to TRBJ2-2, with 10 bases lining up with TRBD1. CDR3 length equals 14 residues. Germline V gene lookup returns CDR1 MNHEY and CDR2 SVGAGI. J gave up 5 bases and V 6 bases, and 3 bases lay outside the gene matches.

V usage is TRBV24-1 and J usage is TRBJ2-1; 11 nucleotides match TRBD1. The CDR3 is 17 amino acids. Germline-derived CDR1 and CDR2 are KGHDR and SFDVKD. V shed 3 bases and J 7 bases; nucleotides not matched to a gene: 10. The CDR3 DNA reads as TGTGCCACCAGTGATCCCGAGGGACAGGGGGAATTGAATGAGCAGTTCTTC. Translated: CATSDPEGQGELNEQFF.

The rearrangement links TRBV18 to TRBJ2-7; 7 positions match TRBD1. V dropped 3 bases and J dropped 5; count of bases not matched to a gene: 7. The CDR3 runs 14 residues. CDR1 is KGHSH, CDR2 LQKENI, per germline. The CDR3, as DNA: TGTGCCAGCTCACCCCGACAGGGCCGGGACGAGCAGTACGTC. This sequence encodes CASSPRQGRDEQYV.

J is TRBJ2-7 and V is TRBV10-3, with 10 bases fitting TRBD2. With 4 bases clipped from V and 2 bases from J, the junction kept 2 bases outside the gene matches. The CDR3 length is 14 residues. Germline values: CDR1 ENHRY, CDR2 SYGVKD. The CDR3 sequence is CAISGSGGAYEQYV. The CDR3 nucleotides are TGTGCCATCAGTGGCAGCGGGGGGGCCTACGAGCAGTACGTC.